This T cell receptor (beta chain) was documented in a study of T cells in Graves' hyperthyroidism and ophthalmopathy. Across the whole study: Peripheral blood was collected at initial diagnosis, before any treatment.

The length of the CDR3 is 17 residues. The germline gives CDR1 MNHEY, CDR2 SVGAGI. J gave up 6 bases and V 3 bases, and 16 bases lay outside the gene matches. RNA transcripts gave rise to amplified TCR beta CDR3 regions. Using the HTBI primer set, a first-round RT-PCR was run on the TCR CDR3. MiXCR, run by TCRdb on the multiplex PCR reads, gives a single entry per CDR3 protein. The sample has 280,000 or so distinct CDR3 sequences; less than 30% are singletons. Every diagnosis used clinical symptoms, serum thyroxine and TRAb, thyroid ultrasound and orbital computed tomography. The TCR was taken from a middle-aged man with Graves' hyperthyroidism that later progressed to Graves' ophthalmopathy. The chain recombines TRBV6-5 with TRBJ1-2, with TRBD1 matching over 7 bases. The sample comprised blood. The CDR3 bases are TGTGCCAGCAGTTATCTCGCTCTCCGGGGGCAGGGGGATGGCTACACCTTC. It encodes CASSYLALRGQGDGYTF.